The rows below give T cell receptor beta chains drawn from one sample of a study of blood T cell repertoires in COVID-19. Method: immunoSEQ multiplex PCR; TCRdb's copy keeps in-frame clones and lacks some. The sample consists of around 93,000 clones, 90% of them appearing once. The sequenced sample consisted of peripheral blood. Receptor source: a man aged 18 to 29 with COVID-19, enrolled during active disease. CDR3s include the opening cysteine and the closing phenylalanine or tryptophan. Each record gives: clone size, CDR3 length, V gene, J gene, D gene, CDR3 DNA, CDR3 protein. A D gene is named only where the DNA matches it firmly. Some rows mark clone size as missing; the rest say once, few, many or name a class of expanded clone.

NA,13,TRBV5-1,TRBJ1-3,NA,TGCGCCAGCAGCGTGGACAGCGGAAACACCATATATTTT,CASSVDSGNTIYF
NA,12,TRBV30,TRBJ1-2,NA,TGTGCCTGGAGACAGATAAGCTATGGCTACACCTTC,CAWRQISYGYTF
NA,14,TRBV5-1,TRBJ2-7,TRBD1,TGCGCCAGCAGCACCGGGACAGGGGTGTACGAGCAGTACTTC,CASSTGTGVYEQYF
NA,14,TRBV18,TRBJ1-1,TRBD1,TGTGCCAGCTCAAGGGACAGGGCCAACACTGAAGCTTTCTTT,CASSRDRANTEAFF
NA,15,TRBV5-6,TRBJ2-1,TRBD1,TGTGCCAGCAGACAAGACAGGGGGCCCTACAATGAGCAGTTCTTC,CASRQDRGPYNEQFF
NA,16,TRBV7-3,TRBJ2-1,TRBD2,TGTGCCAGCAGCTCTTCGGGACTAGCGGCTTACAATGAGCAGTTCTTC,CASSSSGLAAYNEQFF
NA,16,TRBV15,TRBJ2-7,NA,TGTGCCACCAGCAGAGGATTAGCGGAGGCCTCCTACGAGCAGTACTTC,CATSRGLAEASYEQYF
NA,16,TRBV7-8,TRBJ2-6,NA,TGTGCCAGCAGCTTAGGGGCCCGATTGGGGGCCAACGTCCTGACTTTC,CASSLGARLGANVLTF
NA,16,TRBV7-2,TRBJ1-6,NA,TGTGCCAGCAGCTTATCGGGGAGCTCCTATAATTCACCCCTCCACTTT,CASSLSGSSYNSPLHF
few,16,TRBV4-3,TRBJ2-2,NA,TGCGCCAGCAGCCAAGATCCGGCTAGTTTGACCGGGGAGCTGTTTTTT,CASSQDPASLTGELFF
NA,12,TRBV5-6,TRBJ2-7,TRBD1,TGTGCCAGCGGGACAGGGGGGTACGAGCAGTACTTC,CASGTGGYEQYF
NA,14,TRBV19,TRBJ2-2,NA,TGTGCCAGTAGTAAACCCGGGAGAGTCAGGGAGCTGTTTTTT,CASSKPGRVRELFF
once,12,TRBV10-3,TRBJ2-5,TRBD2,TGTGCCATCAGTGTAGCGGGAGAGACCCAGTACTTC,CAISVAGETQYF
NA,13,TRBV14,TRBJ1-1,NA,TGTGCCAGCAGCCAAGGAGGTAGGCCTGAAGCTTTCTTT,CASSQGGRPEAFF
once,15,TRBV28,TRBJ2-3,TRBD2,TGTGCCAGCATAGGAGCGGGAGGGTACGCAGATACGCAGTATTTT,CASIGAGGYADTQYF
NA,16,TRBV7-9,TRBJ2-1,TRBD2,TGTGCCAGCAGCCGGAAAGGGACTAGCGGGAACTACGAGCAGTTCTTC,CASSRKGTSGNYEQFF
NA,15,TRBV30,TRBJ1-2,TRBD1,TGTGCCTGGGGGAGGACAGGGAGGCATAACTATGGCTACACCTTC,CAWGRTGRHNYGYTF
NA,15,TRBV24-1,TRBJ1-1,TRBD1,TGTGCCACCAGTGATGAGGGGGCGGTGAACACTGAAGCTTTCTTT,CATSDEGAVNTEAFF
NA,15,TRBV30,TRBJ2-7,TRBD2,TGTGCCTGGAGTGCAGGAGCGGGAGTTAGGGGCGAGCAGTACTTC,CAWSAGAGVRGEQYF
NA,16,TRBV4-2,TRBJ2-7,NA,TGTGCCAGCAGCCAAGGGTTTCCGGGTAGTGGTTACGAGCAGTACTTC,CASSQGFPGSGYEQYF
NA,14,TRBV28,TRBJ2-7,NA,TGTGCCAGCAGTTGGAGGGAGGTCCCCCACGAGCAGTACTTC,CASSWREVPHEQYF
NA,13,TRBV28,TRBJ1-2,TRBD1,TGTGCCAGCAGTAAACAGGGGGCTTGGGGCTACACCTTC,CASSKQGAWGYTF
NA,15,TRBV19,TRBJ1-2,TRBD1,TGTGCCAGTGAAGAGACGGACAGGGGAGGCTATGGCTACACCTTC,CASEETDRGGYGYTF
NA,18,TRBV23-1,TRBJ2-7,TRBD2,TGCGCCAGCAGTCAACCCCACCGTCACCGACTAGCCCGCTACGAGCAGTACTTC,CASSQPHRHRLARYEQYF
NA,17,TRBV4-1,TRBJ2-1,TRBD2,TGCGCCAGCAGCCAGGGGACTAGCGGATGGGGGTACAATGAGCAGTTCTTC,CASSQGTSGWGYNEQFF
NA,15,TRBV5-5,TRBJ2-7,NA,TGTGCCAGCAGCCGACTTACTGGCGGGCCCTACGAGCAGTACTTC,CASSRLTGGPYEQYF
NA,13,TRBV6-1,TRBJ2-7,NA,TGTGCCAGCAGTGAGGGACACACCTACGAGCAGTACTTC,CASSEGHTYEQYF
NA,18,TRBV28,TRBJ2-2,NA,TGTGCCAGCAGGTTTTGGCCCTCGCGGACAGTAAACACCGGGGAGCTGTTTTTT,CASRFWPSRTVNTGELFF
NA,14,TRBV28,TRBJ1-2,NA,TGTGCCAGCATCGAAGTAGGGAGGAACTATGGCTACACCTTC,CASIEVGRNYGYTF
once,14,TRBV28,TRBJ1-4,NA,TGTGCCAGCAGTTTATCAGGGCGCGACGAAAAACTGCTTTTT,CASSLSGRDEKLLF
NA,14,TRBV5-1,TRBJ2-2,NA,TGCGCCAGCAGCTTGGCGGTCGACACCGGGGAGCTGTTTTTT,CASSLAVDTGELFF
NA,13,TRBV7-2,TRBJ1-1,NA,TGTGCCAGCAGCGCCTACAGGTTCACTGAAGCTTTCTTT,CASSAYRFTEAFF
NA,14,TRBV27,TRBJ2-3,NA,TGTGCCAGCAGTTCACGGACTCTCACAGATACGCAGTATTTT,CASSSRTLTDTQYF
NA,14,TRBV19,TRBJ1-5,TRBD1,TGTGCCAGTAGTTTCGGGACAGGGACACAGCCCCAGCATTTT,CASSFGTGTQPQHF
NA,12,TRBV25-1,TRBJ1-2,NA,TGTGCCAGCCCCGGGGGGGCCCATGGCTACACCTTC,CASPGGAHGYTF
once,16,TRBV5-1,TRBJ2-2,NA,TGCGCCAGCAGCTTAACTGGAGGGAAGAACACCGGGGAGCTGTTTTTT,CASSLTGGKNTGELFF
NA,15,TRBV6-4,TRBJ2-3,TRBD2,TGTGCCAGCAGTCGGACTAGCGGGAGCACAGATACGCAGTATTTT,CASSRTSGSTDTQYF
NA,13,TRBV19,TRBJ2-7,NA,TGTGCCAGTAGTATAAATTCCCAGGGTGAGCAGTACTTC,CASSINSQGEQYF
NA,12,TRBV9,TRBJ2-3,TRBD2,TGTGCCAGCAGCCCAGCGGGGGATACGCAGTATTTT,CASSPAGDTQYF
NA,15,TRBV28,TRBJ2-7,TRBD1,TGTGCCAGCAGTTTATCCGGGACAGTCCCTTACGAGCAGTACTTC,CASSLSGTVPYEQYF
NA,16,TRBV2,TRBJ1-5,NA,TGTGCCAGCAGGCCAGGGGCAGGGGCTGGAAATCAGCCCCAGCATTTT,CASRPGAGAGNQPQHF
NA,14,TRBV5-1,TRBJ2-2,NA,TGCGCCAGCAGCAGTACAGAGAAAGTCGGGGAGCTGTTTTTT,CASSSTEKVGELFF
NA,13,TRBV28,TRBJ2-7,TRBD2,TGTGCCAGCAGGACTAGCGGAAACTACGAGCAGTACTTC,CASRTSGNYEQYF
NA,14,TRBV9,TRBJ2-1,NA,TGTGCCAGCTCGGCGGGAAGCTCCTACAATGAGCAGTTCTTC,CASSAGSSYNEQFF
NA,12,TRBV11-2,TRBJ2-7,NA,TGTGCCAGCAGCCACACGCCCTACGAGCAGTACTTC,CASSHTPYEQYF
NA,14,TRBV5-1,TRBJ2-1,TRBD2,TGCGCCAGCAGCTTGGGACTAGCGGACAATGAGCAGTTCTTC,CASSLGLADNEQFF
NA,15,TRBV5-1,TRBJ2-7,NA,TGCGCCAGCAGCTTGGTTGGAGGGAGCCTTTACGAGCAGTACTTC,CASSLVGGSLYEQYF
NA,11,TRBV29-1,TRBJ1-5,TRBD1,TGCAGCGTTGTGGCCGGGACAGACCAGCATTTT,CSVVAGTDQHF
NA,14,TRBV6-5,TRBJ2-7,TRBD2,TGTGCCAGCAGTTACGGGGGGGTGGGCTACGAGCAGTACTTC,CASSYGGVGYEQYF
NA,14,TRBV18,TRBJ1-5,TRBD1,TGTGCCAGCTCTCGGGGACAGCTCAATCAGCCCCAGCATTTT,CASSRGQLNQPQHF
NA,16,TRBV24-1,TRBJ2-7,TRBD2,TGTGCCACCAGTGACCCCTGGCTAGCGGGATCCTACGAGCAGTACTTC,CATSDPWLAGSYEQYF
NA,15,TRBV5-6,TRBJ1-2,TRBD1,TGTGCCAGCAGCCCCGGACAGGGAGTAAACTATGGCTACACCTTC,CASSPGQGVNYGYTF
NA,16,TRBV4-3,TRBJ2-7,NA,TGCGCCAGCAGCCAAGAAGGTACTAGTTTAAACTACGAGCAGTACTTC,CASSQEGTSLNYEQYF
few,20,TRBV4-1,TRBJ1-1,TRBD1,TGCGCCAGCAGCCAGCCCCCCCTCCAAAGACAGGGGGGAAAAGTCACTGAAGCTTTCTTT,CASSQPPLQRQGGKVTEAFF